Shown below are 16 T cell receptor beta chains from a single sample sequenced in a study of cytomegalovirus exposure and HLA in healthy donors. TCRdb's copy holds only in-frame clones and misses some; the assay was immunoSEQ multiplex PCR. This table has about 120,000 clones, approximately 88% appearing once. The specimen sequenced was PBMCs. The receptors stem from a man younger than 30 in good health and CMV-seronegative.

The chain employs TRBV14 and TRBJ1-6; D is possibly TRBD1 (5 bases). Germline CDR1 SGHDN, CDR2 FVKESK. V gave up 1 base and J gave up 14 bases, with 9 bases separating them. The CDR3 length is 12 residues. The CDR3 region is CASSQGGGSLHF. Written as DNA, the CDR3 is TGTGCCAGCAGCCAAGGCGGGGGATCCCTCCACTTT. The full variable domain, with the rest looked up from reference TRBV14 and TRBJ1-6, is EAGVTQFPSHSVIEKGQTVTLRCDPISGHDNLYWYRRVMGKEIKFLLHFVKESKQDESGMPNNRFLAERTGGTYSTLKVQPAELEDSGVYFCASSQGGGSLHFGNGTRLTVT.

The chain joins TRBV5-6 to TRBJ2-6; 9 bases line up with TRBD1. Germline CDR1 and CDR2: SGHDT and YYEEEE. J lost 2 bases, V lost 3 bases, and 9 bases had no gene match. The CDR3 sequence is 18 residues long. The CDR3 nucleotides are TGTGCCAGCAGCTACCCGGGACAGGGAAAAACTGGGGCCAACGTCCTGACTTTC. This codes for CASSYPGQGKTGANVLTF.

The V and J genes are TRBV28 and TRBJ1-1; no reliable D call. V lost 6 bases and J 12 bases, leaving 26 bases between the germline ends. CDR3 length: 15 residues. Germline V gene data show CDR1 as MDHEN and CDR2 as SYDVKM. The CDR3 DNA reads as TGTGCCAGCAGCCAAGCGACCGGGGTCCCCTCTCCTTCTTTCTTT. Its translation is CASSQATGVPSPSFF. Complete variable domain (other parts from reference TRBV28 and TRBJ1-1): DVKVTQSSRYLVKRTGEKVFLECVQDMDHENMFWYRQDPGLGLRLIYFSYDVKMKEKGDIPEGYSVSREKKERFSLILESASTNQTSMYLCASSQATGVPSPSFFGQGTRLTVV.

V is TRBV29-1 and J is TRBJ2-1; D unclear. CDR3 length equals 12 residues. Germline CDR1 SQVTM, CDR2 ANQGSEA. Trimming stripped 4 bases from V and 2 bases from J, with 6 bases between. CDR3 DNA: TGCAGCGTTGTTAGAACCTACAATGAGCAGTTCTTC. It encodes CSVVRTYNEQFF.

This clone was seen more than once but under ten times. CDR3 sequence: CASSPSQGLRGDRSYEQYF. CDR3 coding DNA: TGTGCCAGCTCACCATCACAGGGTTTGCGGGGGGACCGCTCCTACGAGCAGTACTTC. The rearrangement uses TRBV18 and TRBJ2-7; 8 nucleotides agree with TRBD2. V lost 2 bases to trimming and J lost 0 bases; unmatched junction nucleotides: 15. The CDR3 runs to 19 residues. The germline gives CDR1 KGHSH, CDR2 LQKENI.

The chain links TRBV28 to TRBJ1-1; D unclear. The ends were cut back, 6 bases at V and 3 bases at J, with 11 bases in the middle. The CDR3 is made up of 13 amino acids. CDR1 MDHEN and CDR2 SYDVKM come from the germline V gene. This chain's CDR3 is CASSEPGDTEAFF. The DNA for the CDR3 is TGTGCCAGCAGCGAGCCGGGAGACACTGAAGCTTTCTTT.

The gene calls are TRBV6-1 and TRBJ1-2; the match to TRBD1 covers 9 bases. The CDR3 sequence is 13 residues long. Germline CDR1 and CDR2: MNHNS and SASEGT. After removal of 8 bases from V and 0 bases from J, the junction contained 1 base not matched to a gene. Written as DNA, the CDR3 is TGTGCCAGCCGGGACAGGGCTAACTATGGCTACACCTTC. Its translation is CASRDRANYGYTF.

J is TRBJ2-7 and V is TRBV7-2; TRBD1 aligns across 8 bases. This CDR3 is built from 15 residues. The germline V gene encodes CDR1 SGHTA and CDR2 FQGNSA. V was pared by 3 bases and J by 4 bases, with 8 bases of the junction left unmatched. The CDR3 loop is CASSFTGQGRYEQYF. In DNA form, the CDR3 reads TGTGCCAGCAGCTTCACAGGACAGGGAAGGTACGAGCAGTACTTC.

This clone was detected only once. This rearrangement joins TRBV30 to TRBJ2-5; 7 bases are shared with TRBD2. The CDR3 extends over 14 amino acids. Germline CDR1 and CDR2: GTSNPN and SVGIG (reference sequence). The V segment lost 4 bases and the J segment 5 bases; nucleotides outside the gene matches: 10. CDR3 nucleotide sequence: TGTGCCTGGACCAAGGGAGGGACTTGGGAGACCCAGTACTTC. It is translated as CAWTKGGTWETQYF.

The chain carries TRBV5-1 and TRBJ2-1, with 12 bases fitting TRBD2. Germline values: CDR1 SGHRS, CDR2 YFSETQ. Trimming cost V 4 bases and J 5 bases; bases outside gene matches: 19. The CDR3 has 20 residues. CDR3 region: CASSKPPGLAGPLTNNEQFF. The DNA for the CDR3 is TGCGCCAGCAGCAAACCTCCGGGACTAGCGGGCCCACTTACCAACAATGAGCAGTTCTTC.

The chain links TRBV19 to TRBJ2-5; weak D call: TRBD1 (6 bases). The V gene lost 5 bases and the J gene lost 5 bases, with 15 bases spanning the gap. CDR3 length equals 14 residues. Germline assignment: CDR1 LNHDA and CDR2 SQIVND (reference sequence). The CDR3 sequence: CASSSRDTTETQYF. In nucleotides, the CDR3 is TGTGCCAGTAGTTCCCGGGACACTACCGAGACCCAGTACTTC.

The V and J genes are TRBV11-2 and TRBJ2-1; D gene ambiguous. The CDR3 has 16 amino acids. V was cut by 2 bases and J by 0 bases, with 11 bases left in between. Germline CDR1 and CDR2: SGHAT and FQNNGV. The CDR3 reads CASSLSGGFSYNEQFF. The CDR3 DNA follows: TGTGCCAGCAGCTTATCTGGCGGTTTCTCCTACAATGAGCAGTTCTTC.

This rearrangement joins TRBV2 to TRBJ1-2; 7 bases line up with TRBD1. Trimming took 0 bases from V and 6 from J; bases not matched to a gene: 10. Looked up from germline, CDR1 is SNHLY and CDR2 is FYNNEI. This CDR3 is built from 16 residues. The CDR3 coding sequence is TGTGCCAGCAGTGAAGCGCTGGTCGGACAGGCTGATGGCTACACCTTC. It encodes CASSEALVGQADGYTF.

V and J are TRBV27 and TRBJ2-7, with 7 bases lining up with TRBD1. Germline V gene lookup returns CDR1 MNHEY and CDR2 SMNVEV (reference sequence). After removal of 6 bases from V and 2 bases from J, the junction contained 4 bases not matched to a gene. This CDR3 is 13 amino acids long. The CDR3 sequence: CASRRTGTYEQYF. DNA of the CDR3: TGTGCCAGCAGAAGGACAGGAACCTACGAGCAGTACTTC.

The V gene is TRBV2, the J gene TRBJ2-1; no reliable D call. V was trimmed by 7 bases and J by 0 bases, leaving 16 bases between them. The CDR3 consists of 16 residues. Germline values: CDR1 SNHLY, CDR2 FYNNEI. The CDR3 coding sequence is TGTGCCAGCACCGAAGTTACAGCACTCTCCTACAATGAGCAGTTCTTC. Residues: CASTEVTALSYNEQFF. Full variable domain (remainder filled in from reference TRBV2 and TRBJ2-1): EPEVTQTPSHQVTQMGQEVILRCVPISNHLYFYWYRQILGQKVEFLVSFYNNEISEKSEIFDDQFSVERPDGSNFTLKIRSTKLEDSAMYFCASTEVTALSYNEQFFGPGTRLTVL.

This chain connects TRBV6-1 to TRBJ1-1, with 7 bases fitting TRBD1. Germline V CDR1 and CDR2: MNHNS, SASEGT. After removal of 3 bases from V and 0 bases from J, the junction contained 10 bases not matched to a gene. The CDR3 is 17 amino acids. The CDR3 DNA reads as TGTGCCAGCAGTGAGAGGACAGGTTGGAGAATGAACACTGAAGCTTTCTTT. Protein product: CASSERTGWRMNTEAFF.